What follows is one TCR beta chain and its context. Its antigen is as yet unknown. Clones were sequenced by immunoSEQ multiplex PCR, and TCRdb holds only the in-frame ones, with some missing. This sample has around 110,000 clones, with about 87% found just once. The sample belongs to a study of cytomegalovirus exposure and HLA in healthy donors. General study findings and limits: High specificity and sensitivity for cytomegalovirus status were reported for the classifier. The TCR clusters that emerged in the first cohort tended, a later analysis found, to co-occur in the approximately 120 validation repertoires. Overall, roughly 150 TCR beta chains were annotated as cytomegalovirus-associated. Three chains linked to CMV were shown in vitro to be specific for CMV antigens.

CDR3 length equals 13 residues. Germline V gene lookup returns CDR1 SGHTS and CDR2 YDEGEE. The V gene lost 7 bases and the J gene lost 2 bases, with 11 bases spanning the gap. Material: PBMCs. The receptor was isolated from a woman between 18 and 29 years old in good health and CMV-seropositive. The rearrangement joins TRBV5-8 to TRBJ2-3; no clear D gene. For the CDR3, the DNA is TGTGCCAGCGCCGAGGTGGCCACAGATACGCAGTATTTT. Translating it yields CASAEVATDTQYF.